This T cell receptor (beta chain) was sequenced during a study of CD8 T cells in ankylosing spondylitis. Points from the study as a whole: Peripheral blood held disease-linked clones only at relatively low frequency, and these were CD8+. Some of the motif variants had earlier been found in reactive arthritis patients' fluid and blood. Ankylosing spondylitis blood appeared to be characterized by a TCR beta motif of about 8 highly homologous variants. Within matched ankylosing spondylitis synovial fluid, disease-linked clones were reportedly significantly enriched.

Worth noting for this clonotype: Its specificity is unknown.

Molecular-barcoded quantitative 5'-RACE produced these TCR beta libraries. MiXCR, run by TCRdb on the 5' RACE reads, gives a single entry per CDR3 protein. The sample consists of some 330,000 distinct CDR3 sequences, 6.5% to 10% of them appearing once. V dropped 6 bases and J dropped 4; count of bases not matched to a gene: 15. CDR3 length equals 18 residues. Germline assignment: CDR1 SGHVS and CDR2 FQNEAQ. The source material was blood, either unsorted or a sorted T cell fraction (not recorded which). The clonotype was recovered from a male donor with ankylosing spondylitis. The gene calls are TRBV7-8 and TRBJ2-2; the match to TRBD2 covers 9 bases. CDR3 amino acids: CASRENRLSGSGTGELFF. The CDR3 DNA sequence: TGTGCCAGCAGAGAGAACCGTCTTAGCGGGAGCGGCACCGGGGAGCTGTTTTTT.